The next 19 T cell receptor beta chains were all read from a single sample in a study of T cell responses to AZD1222 COVID-19 vaccine. This table comes from immunoSEQ multiplex PCR, and its TCRdb copy is limited to in-frame clones, with some not included. The profile covers roughly 140,000 clones, with about nine tenths appearing a single time and 3.4% taken by the ten largest. The sample consisted of peripheral blood, taken on day 0 of AZD1222 vaccination. All receptors come from an adult in good health.

This clone was observed once. The chain recombines TRBV7-9 with TRBJ2-1, with D perhaps being TRBD1 or TRBD2 (5 bases each). Germline CDR1 reads SEHNR; CDR2 reads FQNEAQ (reference sequence). The CDR3 consists of 14 residues. V was pared by 3 bases and J by 5 bases, with 11 bases between. The CDR3 sequence: CASSFWDPNNEQFF. The CDR3 DNA is TGTGCCAGCAGCTTTTGGGACCCAAACAATGAGCAGTTCTTC.

This chain joins TRBV10-3 and TRBJ2-5; D unresolved. CDR1 is ENHRY and CDR2 is SYGVKD in the germline V gene. Deletions cut 3 bases from V and 1 base from J, with 15 bases between. This CDR3 is built from 16 residues. CDR3 in DNA: TGTGCCATCAGTGAAGGTGGACGCCGTCCCCAAGAGACCCAGTACTTC. Amino acid sequence: CAISEGGRRPQETQYF.

The chain's CDR3 is CASSEWAPKERQPQHF. In DNA form, the CDR3 reads TGCGCCAGCAGTGAGTGGGCTCCGAAGGAGCGTCAGCCCCAGCATTTT. The chain couples TRBV10-1 to TRBJ1-5; D remains ambiguous. In germline, CDR1 is WNHNN, CDR2 SYGVQD (reference sequence). CDR3 length: 16 amino acids. Trimming pared 1 base from V and 6 bases from J, leaving 16 bases between.

CDR3 in DNA: TGTGCCTGGACCAGTACCCCAACTAACTATGGCTACACCTTC. Protein product: CAWTSTPTNYGYTF. The chain joins TRBV30 to TRBJ1-2; no reliable D call. V was trimmed by 4 bases and J by 0 bases, leaving 12 bases between them. Per the germline V gene, CDR1 is GTSNPN and CDR2 is SVGIG (reference sequence). There are 14 residues in the CDR3.

V usage is TRBV19 and J usage is TRBJ2-2; 10 nucleotides line up with TRBD2. The CDR3 runs 15 residues. J gave up 4 bases and V 5 bases, and 4 bases lay outside the gene matches. Germline V gives CDR1 LNHDA, CDR2 SQIVND (reference sequence). The CDR3 is CASSDVAGGTGELFF. The CDR3 DNA reads TGTGCCAGTAGTGACGTAGCGGGGGGCACCGGGGAGCTGTTTTTT.

V usage is TRBV24-1 and J usage is TRBJ1-6, with D perhaps TRBD1 (5 bases). Trimming removed 3 bases from V and 6 bases from J, with 14 bases in between. The CDR3 consists of 16 residues. CDR1 and CDR2 from the germline V gene are KGHDR and SFDVKD. The CDR3 DNA sequence: TGTGCCACCAGTGATCCTTCGCGGGGCGTTAATTCACCCCTCCACTTT. Translation: CATSDPSRGVNSPLHF.

This chain uses TRBV29-1 with TRBJ2-7; the D gene is possibly TRBD2 (6 bases). Between the trimmed V and J ends, which lost 6 bases and 3 bases, there was a span of 18 bases. This CDR3 is 14 amino acids long. The germline V gene encodes CDR1 SQVTM and CDR2 ANQGSEA. CDR3 bases: TGCAGCGTCACCCCGGGCGGGGCGAACTACGAGCAGTACTTC. Protein product: CSVTPGGANYEQYF.

In its sample, this clone was seen a few times. V and J are TRBV7-9 and TRBJ1-1; D uncertain. Trimming took 1 base from V and 6 from J, leaving 12 bases between them. This CDR3 spans 14 amino acids. In germline, CDR1 is SEHNR, CDR2 FQNEAQ (reference sequence). This CDR3 is CASSLVRRGSEAFF. For the CDR3, the DNA is TGTGCCAGCAGCTTAGTCAGGAGAGGGTCTGAAGCTTTCTTT.

V is TRBV19 and J is TRBJ2-7, with a possible D match to TRBD2 (6 bases). Germline V gives CDR1 LNHDA, CDR2 SQIVND (reference sequence). There are 11 residues in the CDR3. Trimming shortened V by 9 bases and J by 6 bases, and 12 bases separated the two germline ends. CDR3 sequence: CASSGVGEQYF. CDR3 DNA: TGTGCCAGCTCGGGGGTCGGCGAGCAGTACTTC. The full variable domain, its missing parts supplied by reference TRBV19 and TRBJ2-7, is DGGITQSPKYLFRKEGQNVTLSCEQNLNHDAMYWYRQDPGQGLRLIYYSQIVNDFQKGDIAEGYSVSREKKESFPLTVTSAQKNPTAFYLCASSGVGEQYFGPGTRLTVT.

The V gene is TRBV19, the J gene TRBJ2-7, with D hard to call. CDR1 is LNHDA and CDR2 is SQIVND in the germline V gene (reference sequence). V was shortened by 5 bases and J by 4 bases, with 15 bases between the two germline ends. This CDR3 is built from 14 residues. In DNA form, the CDR3 reads TGTGCCAGTAGTCAGTGGGGTCCTTCTTACGAGCAGTACTTC. It translates to CASSQWGPSYEQYF. Full variable domain (rest looked up from reference TRBV19 and TRBJ2-7): DGGITQSPKYLFRKEGQNVTLSCEQNLNHDAMYWYRQDPGQGLRLIYYSQIVNDFQKGDIAEGYSVSREKKESFPLTVTSAQKNPTAFYLCASSQWGPSYEQYFGPGTRLTVT.

This clone came up many times. The rearrangement links TRBV5-1 to TRBJ1-3, with unresolved D. The CDR3 totals 14 residues. The germline CDR1 and CDR2 sequences are SGHRS and YFSETQ. V dropped 1 base and J dropped 4 bases, with 9 bases sitting between them. Here the CDR3 DNA reads TGCGCCAGCAGCTTGATAGGAACCGGAAACACCATATATTTT. Translated: CASSLIGTGNTIYF.

The J gene is TRBJ1-2, the V gene TRBV6-5; TRBD1 is a possible D gene (5 bases). CDR3 length: 15 amino acids. Trimming cost V 2 bases and J 3 bases, with 13 bases left between them. Germline lookup yields CDR1 MNHEY and CDR2 SVGAGI. The CDR3 nucleotides are TGTGCCAGCAGTTACGGGCGCAGGGCGGACTATGGCTACACCTTC. Its translation is CASSYGRRADYGYTF.

The chain couples TRBV5-1 to TRBJ1-2; 7 nucleotides align to TRBD1. The CDR3 has 13 amino acids. Germline lookup yields CDR1 SGHRS and CDR2 YFSETQ. The V and J ends lost 5 bases and 7 bases, in that order; junction bases with no gene match: 8. The CDR3 protein is CASSPPSGGGYTF. The CDR3 DNA is TGCGCCAGCAGTCCTCCCTCAGGGGGTGGCTACACCTTC.

The chain joins TRBV7-2 to TRBJ1-1; no definite D call. Germline V gives CDR1 SGHTA, CDR2 FQGNSA. The V end lost 5 bases, the J end lost 6 bases, and 10 bases lay between the germline ends. This CDR3 has 12 residues. CDR3: CASSPPAPEAFF. The CDR3 nucleotides read TGTGCCAGCAGCCCTCCGGCCCCTGAAGCTTTCTTT. Full variable domain (remainder filled in from reference TRBV7-2 and TRBJ1-1): GAGVSQSPSNKVTEKGKDVELRCDPISGHTALYWYRQSLGQGLEFLIYFQGNSAPDKSGLPSDRFSAERTGGSVSTLTIQRTQQEDSAVYLCASSPPAPEAFFGQGTRLTVV.

This clone was recorded a few times. V usage is TRBV11-1 and J usage is TRBJ2-7, with 7 bases matching TRBD2. V was pared by 0 bases and J by 3 bases, with 5 bases of the junction left unmatched. Germline CDR1 is SGHAT and CDR2 is FQDESV (reference sequence). This CDR3 region has 15 residues. The CDR3 DNA sequence: TGTGCCAGCAGCTTAGCACCGGGAGGATTCTACGAGCAGTACTTC. The encoded protein is CASSLAPGGFYEQYF.

This sequence joins TRBV27 and TRBJ2-7, with D possibly being TRBD2 (5 bases). Trimming took off 2 bases at V and 3 bases at J, with 11 bases between the two ends. The germline gives CDR1 MNHEY, CDR2 SMNVEV (reference sequence). The CDR3 sequence is 14 residues long. The chain's CDR3 is CASSLRTEYYEQYF. CDR3 coding DNA: TGTGCCAGCAGTTTACGGACTGAGTACTACGAGCAGTACTTC.

This clone occurred once. The chain employs TRBV7-9 and TRBJ1-4; perhaps TRBD1 as D (6 bases). Trimming took 1 base from V and 7 from J, leaving 13 bases between them. The CDR3 has 15 amino acids. Germline lookup yields CDR1 SEHNR and CDR2 FQNEAQ (reference sequence). The CDR3 here is CASSLVTGWGEKLFF. Here the CDR3 DNA reads TGTGCCAGCAGCTTAGTGACAGGCTGGGGTGAAAAACTGTTTTTT.

V gene TRBV5-1 combines with J gene TRBJ1-1, with 9 bases aligning to TRBD1. This CDR3 is built from 14 residues. Germline trimming cut 7 bases from V and 1 base from J; bases unmatched to any gene: 5. The germline CDR1 and CDR2 sequences are SGHRS and YFSETQ. CDR3 DNA: TGCGCCAGCGGCCAACAGGGGGCGAACACTGAAGCTTTCTTT. This encodes CASGQQGANTEAFF.

CDR3 protein: CASSSRTGGTFQETQYF. CDR3 nucleotide sequence: TGTGCCAGCAGCTCCCGGACAGGGGGCACCTTCCAAGAGACCCAGTACTTC. This rearrangement joins TRBV7-9 to TRBJ2-5, with 11 bases lining up with TRBD1. This CDR3 is 17 amino acids long. Per the germline V gene, CDR1 is SEHNR and CDR2 is FQNEAQ (reference sequence). Unmatched junction bases numbered 8, after V lost 4 bases and J lost 1 base.